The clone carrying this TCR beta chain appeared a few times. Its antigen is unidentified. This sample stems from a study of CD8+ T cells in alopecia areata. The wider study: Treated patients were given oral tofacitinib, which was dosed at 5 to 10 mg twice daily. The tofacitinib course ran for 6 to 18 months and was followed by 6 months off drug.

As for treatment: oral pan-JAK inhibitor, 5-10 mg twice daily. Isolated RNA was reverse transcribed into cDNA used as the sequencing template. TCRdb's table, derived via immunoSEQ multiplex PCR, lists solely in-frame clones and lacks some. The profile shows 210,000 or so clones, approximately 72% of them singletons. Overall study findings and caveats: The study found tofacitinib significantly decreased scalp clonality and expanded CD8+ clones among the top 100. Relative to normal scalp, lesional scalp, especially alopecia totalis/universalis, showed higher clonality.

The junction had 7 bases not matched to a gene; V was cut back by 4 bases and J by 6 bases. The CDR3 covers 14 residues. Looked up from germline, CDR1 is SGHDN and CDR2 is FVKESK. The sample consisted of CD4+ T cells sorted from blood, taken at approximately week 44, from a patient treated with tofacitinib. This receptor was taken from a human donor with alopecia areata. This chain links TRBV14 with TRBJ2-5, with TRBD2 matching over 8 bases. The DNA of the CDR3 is TGTGCCAGCAGCCGACGGGAGGGTTGGAAGACCCAGTACTTC. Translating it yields CASSRREGWKTQYF. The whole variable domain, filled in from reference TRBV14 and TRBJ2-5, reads EAGVTQFPSHSVIEKGQTVTLRCDPISGHDNLYWYRRVMGKEIKFLLHFVKESKQDESGMPNNRFLAERTGGTYSTLKVQPAELEDSGVYFCASSRREGWKTQYFGPGTRLLVL.